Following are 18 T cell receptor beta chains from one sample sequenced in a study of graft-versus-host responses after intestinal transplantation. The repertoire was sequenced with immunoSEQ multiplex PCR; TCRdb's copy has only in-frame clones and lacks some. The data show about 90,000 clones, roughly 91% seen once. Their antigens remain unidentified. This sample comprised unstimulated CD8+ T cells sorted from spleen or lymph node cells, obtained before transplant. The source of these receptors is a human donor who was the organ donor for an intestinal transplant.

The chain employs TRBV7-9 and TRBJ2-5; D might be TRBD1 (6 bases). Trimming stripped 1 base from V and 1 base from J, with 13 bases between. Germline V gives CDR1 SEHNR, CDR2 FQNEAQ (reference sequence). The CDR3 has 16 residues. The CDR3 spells CASSLGPRDTQETQYF. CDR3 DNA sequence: TGTGCCAGCAGCTTAGGCCCCCGGGACACCCAAGAGACCCAGTACTTC.

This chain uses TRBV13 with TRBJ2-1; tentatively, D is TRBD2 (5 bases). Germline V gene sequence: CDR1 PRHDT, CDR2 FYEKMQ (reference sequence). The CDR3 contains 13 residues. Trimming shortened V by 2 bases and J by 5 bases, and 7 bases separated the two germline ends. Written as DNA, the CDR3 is TGTGCCAGCAGCTTAACGGGAAACAATGAGCAGTTCTTC. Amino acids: CASSLTGNNEQFF.

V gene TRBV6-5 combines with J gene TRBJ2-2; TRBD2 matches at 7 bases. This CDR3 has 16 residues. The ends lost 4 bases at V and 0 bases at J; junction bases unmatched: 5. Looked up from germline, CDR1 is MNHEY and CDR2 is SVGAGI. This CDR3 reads CASSFLREPNTGELFF. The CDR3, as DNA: TGTGCCAGCAGTTTCCTGCGGGAGCCGAACACCGGGGAGCTGTTTTTT.

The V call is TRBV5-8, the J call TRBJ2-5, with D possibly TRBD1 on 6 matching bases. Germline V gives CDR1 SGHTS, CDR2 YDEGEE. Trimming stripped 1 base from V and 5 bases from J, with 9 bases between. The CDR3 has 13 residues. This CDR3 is CASSLQGHETQYF. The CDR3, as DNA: TGTGCCAGCAGCTTGCAGGGGCACGAGACCCAGTACTTC.

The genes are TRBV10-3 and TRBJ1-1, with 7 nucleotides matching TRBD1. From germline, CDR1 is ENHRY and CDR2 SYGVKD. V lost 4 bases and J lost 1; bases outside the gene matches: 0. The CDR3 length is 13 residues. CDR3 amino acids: CAISGQGNTEAFF. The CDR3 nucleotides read TGTGCCATCAGTGGACAGGGGAACACTGAAGCTTTCTTT.

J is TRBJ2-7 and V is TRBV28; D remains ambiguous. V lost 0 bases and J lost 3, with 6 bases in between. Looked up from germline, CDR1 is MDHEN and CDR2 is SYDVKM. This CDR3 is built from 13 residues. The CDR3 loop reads CASSLWGNYEQYF. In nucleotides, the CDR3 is TGTGCCAGCAGTTTATGGGGCAACTACGAGCAGTACTTC.

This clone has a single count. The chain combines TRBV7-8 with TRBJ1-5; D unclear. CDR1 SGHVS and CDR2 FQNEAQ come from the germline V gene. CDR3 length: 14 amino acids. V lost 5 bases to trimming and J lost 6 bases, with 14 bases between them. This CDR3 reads CASSPPGESQPQHF. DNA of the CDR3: TGTGCCAGCAGCCCCCCGGGTGAGAGTCAGCCCCAGCATTTT.

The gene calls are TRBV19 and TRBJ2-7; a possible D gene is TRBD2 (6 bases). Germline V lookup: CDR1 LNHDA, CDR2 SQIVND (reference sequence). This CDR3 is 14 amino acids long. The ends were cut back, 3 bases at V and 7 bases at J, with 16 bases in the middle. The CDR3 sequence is CASSILAPGGEQYF. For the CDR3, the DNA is TGTGCCAGTAGTATCCTCGCCCCTGGGGGGGAGCAGTACTTC.

DNA of the CDR3: TGTGCCAGCAGCTTAGGACCAGGGACTAGCGATCCGACCGGGGAGCTGTTTTTT. It translates to CASSLGPGTSDPTGELFF. The rearrangement links TRBV11-2 to TRBJ2-2; TRBD2 aligns across 10 bases. CDR1 is SGHAT, CDR2 FQNNGV, per germline. The CDR3 has 18 residues. The ends lost 1 base at V and 5 bases at J; junction bases unmatched: 10.

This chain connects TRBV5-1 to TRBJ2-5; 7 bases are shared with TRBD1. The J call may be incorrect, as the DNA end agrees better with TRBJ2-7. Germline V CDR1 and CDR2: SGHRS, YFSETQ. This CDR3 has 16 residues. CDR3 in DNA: TGCGCCAGCAGCTTGTATGGTCGGGACAGCTCCTACGAGCAGTACTTC. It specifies CASSLYGRDSSYEQYF.

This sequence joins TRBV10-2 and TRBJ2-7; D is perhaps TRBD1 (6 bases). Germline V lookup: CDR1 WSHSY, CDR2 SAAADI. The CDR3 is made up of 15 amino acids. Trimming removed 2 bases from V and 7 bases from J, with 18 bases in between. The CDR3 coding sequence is TGCGCCAGCAGTGAGCCCCCGGGACACGTTTTGGAGCAGTACTTC. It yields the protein CASSEPPGHVLEQYF.

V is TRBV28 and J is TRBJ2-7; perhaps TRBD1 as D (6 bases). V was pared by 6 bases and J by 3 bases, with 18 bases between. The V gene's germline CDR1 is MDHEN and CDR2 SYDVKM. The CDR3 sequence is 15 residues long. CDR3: CASSVGGQGYYEQYF. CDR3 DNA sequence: TGTGCCAGCAGCGTAGGTGGCCAGGGGTACTACGAGCAGTACTTC.

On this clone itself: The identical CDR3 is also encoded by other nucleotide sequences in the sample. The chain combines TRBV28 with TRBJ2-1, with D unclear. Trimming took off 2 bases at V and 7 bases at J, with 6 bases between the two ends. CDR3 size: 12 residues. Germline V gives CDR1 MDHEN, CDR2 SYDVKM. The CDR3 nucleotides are TGTGCCAGCAGTTTAGGCGGAAATGAGCAGTTCTTC. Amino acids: CASSLGGNEQFF. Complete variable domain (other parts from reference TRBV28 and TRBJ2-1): DVKVTQSSRYLVKRTGEKVFLECVQDMDHENMFWYRQDPGLGLRLIYFSYDVKMKEKGDIPEGYSVSREKKERFSLILESASTNQTSMYLCASSLGGNEQFFGPGTRLTVL.

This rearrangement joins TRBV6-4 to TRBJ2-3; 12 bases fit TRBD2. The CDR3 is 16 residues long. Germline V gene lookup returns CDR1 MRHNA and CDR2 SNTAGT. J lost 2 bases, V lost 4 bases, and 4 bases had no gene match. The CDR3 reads CASSGSSGGATDTQYF. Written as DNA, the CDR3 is TGTGCCAGCAGTGGCTCTAGCGGGGGGGCCACAGATACGCAGTATTTT.

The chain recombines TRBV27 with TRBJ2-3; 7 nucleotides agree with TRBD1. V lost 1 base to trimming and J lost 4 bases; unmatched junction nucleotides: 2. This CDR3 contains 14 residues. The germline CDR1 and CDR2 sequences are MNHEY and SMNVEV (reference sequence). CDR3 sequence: CASSLLGQSDTQYF. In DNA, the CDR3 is TGTGCCAGCAGTTTATTGGGACAGTCAGATACGCAGTATTTT.

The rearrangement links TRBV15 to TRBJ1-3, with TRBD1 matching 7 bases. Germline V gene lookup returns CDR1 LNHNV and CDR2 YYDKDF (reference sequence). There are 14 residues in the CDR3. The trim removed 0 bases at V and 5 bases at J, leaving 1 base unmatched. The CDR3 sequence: CATSRETGRNTIYF. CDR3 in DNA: TGTGCCACCAGCAGAGAGACAGGGAGAAACACCATATATTTT.

The CDR3 sequence: CASSGADYALGLAWNFGELFF. CDR3 DNA: TGTGCCAGCTCAGGGGCCGACTACGCTCTGGGACTAGCGTGGAATTTCGGGGAGCTGTTTTTT. The V call is TRBV18, the J call TRBJ2-2, with 10 bases aligning to TRBD2. Trimming at V came to 5 bases and at J to 7 bases, leaving 25 bases not matched to a gene. Germline loops: CDR1 KGHSH, CDR2 LQKENI. This CDR3 is 21 amino acids long.

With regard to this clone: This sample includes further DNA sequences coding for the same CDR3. CDR3 sequence reads: CASSSLTGRETQYF. The DNA of the CDR3 is TGTGCCAGCAGTTCCCTAACAGGGCGGGAGACCCAGTACTTC. The V gene is TRBV6-5, the J gene TRBJ2-5; D is perhaps TRBD1 (6 bases). CDR3 length equals 14 residues. CDR1 and CDR2 (germline): MNHEY, SVGAGI. V lost 4 bases to trimming and J lost 5 bases, with 14 bases between them.